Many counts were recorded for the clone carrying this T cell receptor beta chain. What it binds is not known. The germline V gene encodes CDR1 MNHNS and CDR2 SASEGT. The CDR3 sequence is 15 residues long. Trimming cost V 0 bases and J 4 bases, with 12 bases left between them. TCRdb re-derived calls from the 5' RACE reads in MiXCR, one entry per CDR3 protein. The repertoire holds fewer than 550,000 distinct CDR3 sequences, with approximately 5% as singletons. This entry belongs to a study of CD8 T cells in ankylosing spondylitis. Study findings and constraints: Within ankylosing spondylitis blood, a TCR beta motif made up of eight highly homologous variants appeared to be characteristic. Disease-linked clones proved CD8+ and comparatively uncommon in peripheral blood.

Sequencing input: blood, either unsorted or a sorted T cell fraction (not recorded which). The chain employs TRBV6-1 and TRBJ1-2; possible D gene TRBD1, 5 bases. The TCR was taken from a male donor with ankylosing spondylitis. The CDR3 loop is CASSEAGPPFYGYTF. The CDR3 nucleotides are TGTGCCAGCAGTGAAGCGGGACCCCCTTTCTATGGCTACACCTTC.